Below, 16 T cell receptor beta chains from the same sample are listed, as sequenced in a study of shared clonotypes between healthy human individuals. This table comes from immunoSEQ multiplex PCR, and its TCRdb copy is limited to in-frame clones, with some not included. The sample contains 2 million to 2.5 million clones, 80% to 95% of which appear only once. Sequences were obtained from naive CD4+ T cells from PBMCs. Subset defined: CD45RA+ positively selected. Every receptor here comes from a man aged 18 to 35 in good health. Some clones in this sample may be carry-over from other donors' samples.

In DNA form, the CDR3 reads TGTGCCAGCAGCTTGTCGGGAGACGCACAAGAGACCCAGTACTTC. Protein: CASSLSGDAQETQYF. The chain couples TRBV7-3 to TRBJ2-5, with D perhaps TRBD2 (6 bases). Germline V CDR1 and CDR2: SGHTA, FQGTGA. The CDR3 sequence is 15 residues long. The V end lost 3 bases, the J end lost 2 bases, and 13 bases lay between the germline ends.

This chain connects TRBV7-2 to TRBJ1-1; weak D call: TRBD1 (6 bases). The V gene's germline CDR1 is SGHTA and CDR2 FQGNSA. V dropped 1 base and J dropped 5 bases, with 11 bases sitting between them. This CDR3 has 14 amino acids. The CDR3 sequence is CASSLGGGRTEAFF. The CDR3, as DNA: TGTGCCAGCAGCTTAGGGGGGGGCCGAACTGAAGCTTTCTTT.

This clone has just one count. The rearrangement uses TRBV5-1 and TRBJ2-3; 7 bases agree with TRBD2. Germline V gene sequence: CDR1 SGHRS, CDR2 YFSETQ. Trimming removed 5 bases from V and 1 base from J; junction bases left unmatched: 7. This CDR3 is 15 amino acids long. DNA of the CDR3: TGCGCCAGCAGATCACTAGCGCAACGCACAGATACGCAGTATTTT. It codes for CASRSLAQRTDTQYF.

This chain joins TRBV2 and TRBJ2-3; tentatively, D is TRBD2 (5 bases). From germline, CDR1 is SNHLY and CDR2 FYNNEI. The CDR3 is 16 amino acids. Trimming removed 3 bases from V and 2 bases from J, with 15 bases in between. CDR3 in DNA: TGTGCCAGCAGTGACGGGCCAGCTAGCTACACAGATACGCAGTATTTT. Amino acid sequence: CASSDGPASYTDTQYF.

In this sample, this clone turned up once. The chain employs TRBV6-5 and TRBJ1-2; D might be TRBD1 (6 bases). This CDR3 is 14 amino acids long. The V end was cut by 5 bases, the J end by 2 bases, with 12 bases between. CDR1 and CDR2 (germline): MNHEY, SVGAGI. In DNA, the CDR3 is TGTGCCAGCAGTCGCCGGGACAAGAACTATGGCTACACCTTC. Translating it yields CASSRRDKNYGYTF.

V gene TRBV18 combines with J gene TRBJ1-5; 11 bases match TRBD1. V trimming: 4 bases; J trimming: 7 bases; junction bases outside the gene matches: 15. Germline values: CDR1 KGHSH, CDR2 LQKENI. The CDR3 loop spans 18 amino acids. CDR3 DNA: TGTGCCAGCTCACAAGGGACAGGGGGATCTGGCTTTGGGCAGCCCCAGCATTTT. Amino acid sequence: CASSQGTGGSGFGQPQHF.

The CDR3 here is CASSSLGGVTEAFF. The CDR3 DNA sequence: TGTGCCAGCAGTTCGTTGGGAGGTGTCACTGAAGCTTTCTTT. The chain carries TRBV28 and TRBJ1-1; D remains unclear. Looked up from germline, CDR1 is MDHEN and CDR2 is SYDVKM. The V end lost 4 bases, the J end lost 4 bases, and 13 bases lay between the germline ends. The CDR3 is 14 residues long.

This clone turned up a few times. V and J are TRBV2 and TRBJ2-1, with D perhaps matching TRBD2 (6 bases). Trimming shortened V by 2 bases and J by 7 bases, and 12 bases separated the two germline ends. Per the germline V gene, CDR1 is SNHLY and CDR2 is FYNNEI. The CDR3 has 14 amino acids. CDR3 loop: CASSEQGGENEQFF. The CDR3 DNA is TGTGCCAGCAGTGAACAGGGAGGAGAGAATGAGCAGTTCTTC.

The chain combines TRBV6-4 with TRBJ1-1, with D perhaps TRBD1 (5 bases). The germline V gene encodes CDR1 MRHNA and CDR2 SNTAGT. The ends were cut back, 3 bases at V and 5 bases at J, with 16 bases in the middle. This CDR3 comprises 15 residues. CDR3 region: CASSEEGSPGTEAFF. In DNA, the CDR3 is TGTGCCAGCAGTGAAGAGGGGTCCCCGGGGACTGAAGCTTTCTTT.

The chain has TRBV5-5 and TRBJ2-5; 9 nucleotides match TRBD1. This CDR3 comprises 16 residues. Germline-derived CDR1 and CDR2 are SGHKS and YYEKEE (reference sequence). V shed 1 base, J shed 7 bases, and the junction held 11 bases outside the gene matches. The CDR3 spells CASSLIRGQGIGTQYF. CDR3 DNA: TGTGCCAGCAGCTTGATACGAGGACAGGGGATAGGGACCCAGTACTTC.

For the CDR3, the DNA is TGTGCCAGCTCACCAAGTGGCGCTTATAGCAATCAGCCCCAGCATTTT. This encodes CASSPSGAYSNQPQHF. The rearrangement links TRBV18 to TRBJ1-5; D gene uncertain. Trimming took 2 bases from V and 0 from J, leaving 11 bases between them. There are 16 residues in the CDR3. CDR1 is KGHSH, CDR2 LQKENI, per germline.

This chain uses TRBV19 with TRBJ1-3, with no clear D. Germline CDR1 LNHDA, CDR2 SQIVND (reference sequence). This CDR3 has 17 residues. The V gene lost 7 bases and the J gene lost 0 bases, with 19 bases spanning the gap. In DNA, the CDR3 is TGTGCCAGTACCCTCCGGCAGCGCCTTAACTCTGGAAACACCATATATTTT. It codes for CASTLRQRLNSGNTIYF.

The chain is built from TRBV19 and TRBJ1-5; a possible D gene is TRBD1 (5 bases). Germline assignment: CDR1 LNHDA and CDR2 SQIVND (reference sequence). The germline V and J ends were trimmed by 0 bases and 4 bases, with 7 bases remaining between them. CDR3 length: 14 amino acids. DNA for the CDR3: TGTGCCAGTAGTATAGAGGCAGGGAATCAGCCCCAGCATTTT. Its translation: CASSIEAGNQPQHF.

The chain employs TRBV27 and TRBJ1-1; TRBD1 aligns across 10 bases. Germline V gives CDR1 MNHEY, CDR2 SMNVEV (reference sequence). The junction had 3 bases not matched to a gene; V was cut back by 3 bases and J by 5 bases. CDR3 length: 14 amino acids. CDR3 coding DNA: TGTGCCAGCAGTTTTTGGGGACAGGGGACTGAAGCTTTCTTT. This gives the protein CASSFWGQGTEAFF.

The CDR3 here is CASGLVSRGEGGHGYTF. The CDR3 DNA reads as TGTGCTAGTGGTTTGGTATCCAGGGGGGAAGGAGGACACGGCTACACCTTC. The V and J genes are TRBV12-5 and TRBJ1-2, with 7 bases lining up with TRBD1. V lost 0 bases and J lost 8; bases outside the gene matches: 15. The CDR3 length is 17 residues. The germline gives CDR1 LGHNT, CDR2 FRNRAP.

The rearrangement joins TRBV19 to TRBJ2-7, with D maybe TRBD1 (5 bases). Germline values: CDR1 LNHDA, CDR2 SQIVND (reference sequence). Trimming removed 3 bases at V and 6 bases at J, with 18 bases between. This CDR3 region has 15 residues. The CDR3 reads CASSIPGIPSGEQYF. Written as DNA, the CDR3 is TGTGCCAGTAGTATCCCAGGGATCCCTTCCGGCGAGCAGTACTTC. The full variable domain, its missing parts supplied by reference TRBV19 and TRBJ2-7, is DGGITQSPKYLFRKEGQNVTLSCEQNLNHDAMYWYRQDPGQGLRLIYYSQIVNDFQKGDIAEGYSVSREKKESFPLTVTSAQKNPTAFYLCASSIPGIPSGEQYFGPGTRLTVT.